One T cell receptor beta chain is described in this entry. As yet, its antigen is unknown. The data were obtained in a study of T-cell memory formation after mild COVID-19. Study background: TCR clustering was largely donor specific. Findings of the study overall: Later expanders leaned CD4+, whereas clones that contracted between day 15 and 85 were balanced CD4/CD8. Within pre-infection memory, some responding clones were found, suggesting cross-reactive memory joined.

TCRdb analysed the 5' RACE reads with MiXCR anew, one entry per CDR3 protein. Among a few hundred thousand distinct CDR3 sequences listed, 15% to 20% were seen once. The CDR3 sequence is 16 residues long. The V end was cut by 0 bases, the J end by 3 bases, with 12 bases between. Germline CDR1 reads DFQATT; CDR2 reads SNEGSKA (reference sequence). The chain has TRBV20-1 and TRBJ1-6; D possibly corresponds to TRBD1 (5 bases). Sequenced input: PBMCs or a T cell subset sorted from them (not recorded which). This TCR was recovered from a man aged 18 to 30 who had mild COVID-19 (a few samples of this study predate the infection). Cell type and time point are not known. The CDR3: CSARDRGQRYNSPLHF. The CDR3 nucleotides are TGCAGTGCTAGAGATCGGGGCCAGCGCTATAATTCACCCCTCCACTTT.